One and the same sample provided the 4 T cell receptor beta chains below, sequenced in a study of T cells after yellow fever vaccination. In TCRdb, the 5' RACE reads were re-called with MiXCR into one record per CDR3 protein. Here the sample spans roughly 150,000 distinct CDR3 sequences, about 6.2% being singletons. The sequences come from CD4+ T cells sorted from PBMCs, collected 10 days after the yellow fever booster vaccination. The receptor source for this set is a man aged 30 to 45 who received the YFV17D yellow fever vaccine.

Remarks on this clonotype: Since a much larger clone is just one base distant, this may be a read error. The genes are TRBV10-3 and TRBJ2-5, with D unresolved. Between the trimmed V and J ends, which lost 6 bases and 3 bases, there was a span of 11 bases. The CDR3 has 13 residues. Germline V gene sequence: CDR1 ENHRY, CDR2 SYGVKD. The CDR3 DNA reads as TGTGCCATCAGCAGACACGTAGAAGAGACCCAGTACTTC. Protein: CAISRHVEETQYF.

This clonotype occurred many times. The chain uses TRBV7-2 and TRBJ2-7; D remains ambiguous. The CDR3 is 14 residues long. Trimming removed 1 base at V and 3 bases at J, with 10 bases between. Germline values: CDR1 SGHTA, CDR2 FQGNSA. The CDR3 sequence is CASSLGVTNYEQYF. The CDR3 DNA is TGTGCCAGCAGCTTAGGGGTCACAAACTACGAGCAGTACTTC.

The rearrangement uses TRBV5-5 and TRBJ2-7; a possible D gene is TRBD2 (5 bases). V lost 8 bases and J lost 1, with 13 bases in between. Per germline, CDR1 SGHKS and CDR2 YYEKEE (reference sequence). There are 13 residues in the CDR3. The CDR3 DNA is TGTGCCAGGGGCCCGGGGATTTCCTACGAGCAGTACTTC. This encodes CARGPGISYEQYF.

To note about this clonotype: A read error may explain this, as a much larger clone is one base away. The V gene is TRBV7-2, the J gene TRBJ2-7; D not certain. CDR1 and CDR2 from the germline V gene are SGHTA and FQGNSA. The CDR3 is 11 residues long. CDR3 coding DNA: TGTCCCAGCAGCCCCGACGTAGAGCAGTACTTC. Protein sequence: CPSSPDVEQYF.